This TCR beta chain came from a study of cytomegalovirus exposure and HLA in healthy donors. The CDR3 covers 14 residues. Trimming took 1 base from V and 2 from J, leaving 6 bases between them. Per the germline V gene, CDR1 is MNHEY and CDR2 is SMNVEV (reference sequence). The PCR used 60 Vbeta and 13 Jbeta primers. Data came from immunoSEQ multiplex PCR; TCRdb stores just in-frame clones and leaves some out. The sample contains about 180,000 clones, less than 85% of which appear only once. Turning to this clone: This sample also contains other DNA sequences that code for the same CDR3.

The rearrangement uses TRBV27 and TRBJ1-5; D unclear. The source material was PBMCs. The TCR comes from a man aged 35 to 55 in good health and CMV-seronegative. The DNA of the CDR3 is TGTGCCAGCAGTTTATTGGCGGGCAATCAGCCCCAGCATTTT. It codes for CASSLLAGNQPQHF.